These 26 T cell receptor beta chains originate from one sample sequenced in a study of T-cell memory formation after mild COVID-19. TCRdb passed the 5' RACE reads through MiXCR, listing each CDR3 protein once. The sample holds approximately 340,000 distinct CDR3 sequences, over 10% seen once. Sequences were obtained from PBMCs or a T cell subset sorted from them (not recorded which). The receptors originated from a man younger than 35 who had mild COVID-19 (a few samples of this study predate the infection). Cell type and time point are not known.

This clonotype appeared a few times. The chain carries TRBV12-3 or TRBV12-4 and TRBJ1-2; D is uncertain. This CDR3 has 14 residues. Deletions cut 4 bases from V and 0 bases from J, with 9 bases between. The CDR3 spells CASSSPWANYGYTF. The CDR3 DNA follows: TGTGCCAGCAGTTCCCCCTGGGCTAACTATGGCTACACCTTC.

The table lists this clonotype with a few counts. The rearrangement uses TRBV24-1 and TRBJ2-1; D unclear. Germline-derived CDR1 and CDR2 are KGHDR and SFDVKD. V gave up 4 bases and J gave up 9 bases, with 9 bases separating them. This CDR3 has 12 amino acids. CDR3 residues: CATSDPFSEQFF. The CDR3, as DNA: TGTGCCACCAGTGACCCCTTTAGTGAGCAGTTCTTC.

V usage is TRBV12-3 or TRBV12-4 and J usage is TRBJ2-7, with a tentative D call TRBD1 (6 bases). V lost 6 bases and J lost 0, with 21 bases in between. This CDR3 has 17 residues. The CDR3 region is CASSFQSDRSSSYEQYV. The CDR3 DNA reads as TGTGCCAGCAGCTTCCAATCCGACAGGTCGAGCTCCTACGAGCAGTACGTC.

This chain links TRBV5-1 with TRBJ1-1, with 9 nucleotides matching TRBD1. Germline CDR1 reads SGHRS; CDR2 reads YFSETQ. With 5 bases clipped from V and 7 bases from J, the junction kept 9 bases outside the gene matches. CDR3 size: 14 residues. The CDR3 loop reads CASRAGTGTREAFF. The CDR3 DNA reads TGCGCCAGCAGGGCCGGGACAGGGACCCGTGAAGCTTTCTTT.

This clonotype appeared a few times. The chain joins TRBV5-1 to TRBJ2-3, with unresolved D. The CDR3 has 12 amino acids. Trimming left V 0 bases short and J 10 bases short, with 9 bases between. Germline assignment: CDR1 SGHRS and CDR2 YFSETQ. The CDR3 is CASSLEGVAQYF. DNA of the CDR3: TGCGCCAGCAGCTTGGAGGGCGTCGCGCAGTATTTT.

The chain uses TRBV7-2 and TRBJ2-7, with a weak D call TRBD1 (5 bases). Germline-derived CDR1 and CDR2 are SGHTA and FQGNSA. The CDR3 sequence is 13 residues long. V lost 1 base and J 2 bases, leaving 6 bases between the germline ends. Here the CDR3 DNA reads TGTGCCAGCAGCTTAGTAGGGGCCTACGAGCAGTACGTC. Its protein product is CASSLVGAYEQYV.

This clonotype occurred a few times. The chain joins TRBV7-9 to TRBJ2-1, with TRBD2 identical over 12 bases. V shed 1 base, J shed 4 bases, and the junction held 8 bases outside the gene matches. Germline V gives CDR1 SEHNR, CDR2 FQNEAQ (reference sequence). This CDR3 comprises 18 residues. CDR3 amino acids: CASSLDASGGAIYNEQFF. CDR3 sequence (DNA): TGTGCCAGCAGCTTAGACGCTAGCGGGGGGGCTATTTACAATGAGCAGTTCTTC.

This clonotype was seen at least ten times. V gene TRBV15 combines with J gene TRBJ2-7, with a weak D call TRBD1 (6 bases). Germline CDR1 is LNHNV and CDR2 is YYDKDF (reference sequence). V shed 2 bases and J shed 7 bases, with 12 bases lying between them. The CDR3 length is 13 residues. The CDR3 DNA sequence: TGTGCCACCAGCAGAAGGGACATAGGGGAGCAGTACTTC. Protein product: CATSRRDIGEQYF.

This clonotype was counted a few times. The chain links TRBV5-1 to TRBJ2-3; 7 positions match TRBD2. Germline V gene lookup returns CDR1 SGHRS and CDR2 YFSETQ. The CDR3 totals 14 residues. V lost 5 bases and J lost 4; bases outside the gene matches: 7. This chain's CDR3 is CASSQSGAADTQYF. DNA for the CDR3: TGCGCCAGCAGTCAGAGCGGGGCGGCAGATACGCAGTATTTT.

This chain links TRBV2 with TRBJ2-1; D may correspond to TRBD1 or TRBD2 (5 bases each). Germline V gene lookup returns CDR1 SNHLY and CDR2 FYNNEI. V gave up 0 bases and J gave up 5 bases, with 11 bases separating them. CDR3 size: 15 residues. CDR3: CASSEALGTHNEQFF. The CDR3 nucleotides read TGTGCCAGCAGTGAAGCGCTGGGGACCCACAATGAGCAGTTCTTC.

This clonotype was picked up a small number of times. The chain uses TRBV20-1 and TRBJ2-7; 8 positions agree with TRBD1. Germline V lookup: CDR1 DFQATT, CDR2 SNEGSKA (reference sequence). This CDR3 is built from 11 residues. V shed 6 bases, J shed 5 bases, and the junction held 3 bases outside the gene matches. CDR3 nucleotide sequence: TGCAGTGCCGGACAGGGTAACGAGCAGTACGTC. Translated, it gives CSAGQGNEQYV.

This chain joins TRBV4-3 and TRBJ2-5; D call uncertain. V was cut by 0 bases and J by 4 bases, with 12 bases left in between. The CDR3 totals 15 residues. Germline V gene data show CDR1 as LGHNA and CDR2 as YSLEER. This CDR3 is CASSQDWGLSETQYF. The CDR3 nucleotides read TGCGCCAGCAGCCAAGATTGGGGTTTGTCAGAGACCCAGTACTTC.

Only one count was recorded for this clonotype. V usage is TRBV5-1 and J usage is TRBJ1-6; TRBD1 aligns across 9 bases. The trim removed 4 bases at V and 8 bases at J, leaving 7 bases unmatched. The germline V gene has CDR1 SGHRS and CDR2 YFSETQ. This CDR3 contains 15 residues. CDR3 coding DNA: TGCGCCAGCAGCCTAGGGACAGGGACTGATTCACCCCTCCACTTT. It translates to CASSLGTGTDSPLHF.

The genes are TRBV5-1 and TRBJ1-6; D is undetermined. V lost 3 bases, J lost 7 bases, and 17 bases lay in between. The CDR3 is 16 residues long. Germline loops: CDR1 SGHRS, CDR2 YFSETQ. CDR3 sequence (DNA): TGCGCCAGCAGCTGGACCGAGCGGTCAGGAAATTCACCCCTCCACTTT. It codes for CASSWTERSGNSPLHF. The full variable domain, with the rest looked up from reference TRBV5-1 and TRBJ1-6, is KAGVTQTPRYLIKTRGQQVTLSCSPISGHRSVSWYQQTPGQGLQFLFEYFSETQRNKGNFPGRFSGRQFSNSRSEMNVSTLELGDSALYLCASSWTERSGNSPLHFGNGTRLTVT.

The V call is TRBV20-1, the J call TRBJ1-2; D is possibly TRBD1 (5 bases). This CDR3 contains 15 residues. From germline, CDR1 is DFQATT and CDR2 SNEGSKA (reference sequence). The V gene lost 3 bases and the J gene lost 2 bases, with 16 bases spanning the gap. The CDR3: CSASLTNRGNYGYTF. CDR3 DNA sequence: TGCAGTGCTAGTTTGACAAATCGGGGGAACTATGGCTACACCTTC.

This clonotype has a count of ten or more. The rearrangement joins TRBV29-1 to TRBJ2-7; D possibly corresponds to TRBD1 (5 bases). Trimming left V 6 bases short and J 2 bases short, with 11 bases between. Germline values: CDR1 SQVTM, CDR2 ANQGSEA. This CDR3 has 12 amino acids. Here the CDR3 DNA reads TGCAGCGTCCTGACAGCAACCTACGAGCAGTACGTC. Protein product: CSVLTATYEQYV.

A few counts support this clonotype. This chain joins TRBV6-6 and TRBJ2-3; D gene unclear. CDR3 length: 14 amino acids. Per germline, CDR1 MNHNY and CDR2 SVGAGI (reference sequence). The ends were cut back, 7 bases at V and 1 base at J, with 12 bases in the middle. CDR3 protein: CASNDGLGTDTQYF. The CDR3 region has the DNA TGTGCCAGCAACGACGGGCTAGGCACAGATACGCAGTATTTT.

This clonotype was recorded many times. This chain joins TRBV24-1 and TRBJ2-1, with TRBD1 matching over 9 bases. Germline CDR1 reads KGHDR; CDR2 reads SFDVKD. V was clipped by 3 bases and J by 5 bases; unmatched bases: 1. The CDR3 consists of 14 residues. CDR3 DNA sequence: TGTGCCACCAGTGATAGGACAGGGGACAATGAGCAGTTCTTC. This encodes CATSDRTGDNEQFF.

The chain couples TRBV5-1 to TRBJ2-1; D gene ambiguous. The V end lost 3 bases, the J end lost 0 bases, and 10 bases lay between the germline ends. This CDR3 comprises 15 residues. CDR1 is SGHRS, CDR2 YFSETQ, per germline. The CDR3 reads CASSSSWSSYNEQFF. DNA for the CDR3: TGCGCCAGCAGCTCATCCTGGAGCTCCTACAATGAGCAGTTCTTC.

The genes are TRBV7-9 and TRBJ1-4, with D possibly being TRBD1 (6 bases). This CDR3 contains 16 residues. Germline V gives CDR1 SEHNR, CDR2 FQNEAQ (reference sequence). The germline V and J ends were trimmed by 7 bases and 7 bases, with 22 bases remaining between them. The CDR3 DNA is TGTGCCAGCAACGAAGGTGTTGGGGGCGCGGGTGAAAAACTGTTTTTT. Encoded protein: CASNEGVGGAGEKLFF.

The V call is TRBV11-2, the J call TRBJ1-1; 8 bases align to TRBD1. From germline, CDR1 is SGHAT and CDR2 FQNNGV. CDR3 size: 16 residues. The V gene end was trimmed by 9 bases and the J gene end by 3 bases; junction bases not matched to a gene: 15. For the CDR3, the DNA is TGTGCCAGGAGTCAAGACGCAGGGGGCCGTGACACTGAAGCTTTCTTT. It yields the protein CARSQDAGGRDTEAFF.

V is TRBV6-5 and J is TRBJ1-2, with a weak D call TRBD1 (5 bases). Germline CDR1 reads MNHEY; CDR2 reads SVGAGI. CDR3 length: 14 amino acids. Trimming took 7 bases from V and 4 from J, leaving 16 bases between them. CDR3 in amino acids: CASTRGDGFYGYTF. The CDR3 coding sequence is TGTGCCAGCACAAGGGGCGACGGATTCTATGGCTACACCTTC.

The V gene is TRBV5-1, the J gene TRBJ1-2; a weak D match, TRBD1 (5 bases). Trimming cost V 0 bases and J 4 bases, with 10 bases left between them. Germline-derived CDR1 and CDR2 are SGHRS and YFSETQ. This CDR3 has 14 amino acids. In DNA form, the CDR3 reads TGCGCCAGCAGCTTGGCCGGGGCTGGCTATGGCTACACCTTC. Amino acid sequence: CASSLAGAGYGYTF. The variable domain in full, completed from reference TRBV5-1 and TRBJ1-2, reads KAGVTQTPRYLIKTRGQQVTLSCSPISGHRSVSWYQQTPGQGLQFLFEYFSETQRNKGNFPGRFSGRQFSNSRSEMNVSTLELGDSALYLCASSLAGAGYGYTFGSGTRLTVV.

This chain joins TRBV6-1 and TRBJ2-7; D not certain. This CDR3 is 14 amino acids long. Germline CDR1 and CDR2: MNHNS and SASEGT. Trimming took 5 bases from V and 3 from J, leaving 14 bases between them. This CDR3 reads CASSWTESGYEQYF. The CDR3 region has the DNA TGTGCCAGCAGTTGGACGGAGTCTGGCTACGAGCAGTACTTC.

This clonotype was detected only a few times. The chain carries TRBV12-3 or TRBV12-4 and TRBJ1-5; D perhaps matches TRBD1 (5 bases). V was trimmed by 10 bases and J by 4 bases, leaving 11 bases between them. The CDR3 length is 12 residues. CDR3 loop: CATRKGNQPQHF. In DNA, the CDR3 is TGTGCCACCCGAAAGGGGAATCAGCCCCAGCATTTT.

At least ten counts were recorded for this clonotype. The chain carries TRBV7-2 and TRBJ2-7; D perhaps matches TRBD2 (6 bases). Germline CDR1 is SGHTA and CDR2 is FQGNSA. V lost 4 bases to trimming and J lost 0 bases, with 10 bases between them. CDR3 length: 14 residues. The DNA for the CDR3 is TGTGCCAGCAGCTGGACGGGAGCCTCCTACGAGCAGTACTTC. It is translated as CASSWTGASYEQYF.